These 23 T cell receptor beta chains were sequenced from one sample in a study of early T cells in non-severe SARS-CoV-2 infection. Each CDR3 protein gets one entry after TCRdb re-called the 5' RACE reads with MiXCR. Of just under 65,000 distinct CDR3 sequences in the sample, 13% are singletons; the top ten hold roughly 4.2%. The source material was whole blood. These receptor sequences come from an adult who was a healthcare worker with PCR-confirmed SARS-CoV-2 infection or an uninfected control (not recorded which).

Ten or more counts support this clonotype. In nucleotides, the CDR3 is TGTGCCAGCAGTGGGCAACAGGAGTACAATGAGCAGTTCTTC. Amino acids: CASSGQQEYNEQFF. The chain links TRBV25-1 to TRBJ2-1, with a tentative D call TRBD1 (5 bases). The V gene's germline CDR1 is MGHDK and CDR2 SYGVNS. The CDR3 consists of 14 residues. V dropped 4 bases and J dropped 4 bases, with 11 bases sitting between them.

This clonotype was seen more than once but under ten times. The chain has TRBV2 and TRBJ2-5; possible D gene TRBD2, 5 bases. The germline gives CDR1 SNHLY, CDR2 FYNNEI. This CDR3 is built from 14 residues. V was trimmed by 10 bases and J by 1 base, leaving 16 bases between them. The CDR3: CAMAERASQETQYF. The CDR3, as DNA: TGTGCCATGGCAGAGAGGGCCAGCCAAGAGACCCAGTACTTC.

This clonotype has more than one count but fewer than ten. The gene calls are TRBV29-1 and TRBJ2-3; D is uncertain. V was shortened by 7 bases and J by 8 bases, with 16 bases between the two germline ends. This CDR3 region has 12 residues. The germline CDR1 and CDR2 sequences are SQVTM and ANQGSEA. The CDR3 DNA follows: TGCAGCGCTAGAGAACGAATCAGTACGCAGTATTTT. This gives the protein CSARERISTQYF.

This clonotype was seen at least ten times. This chain links TRBV29-1 with TRBJ1-2; D not certain. Trimming stripped 8 bases from V and 9 bases from J, with 16 bases between. The germline CDR1 and CDR2 sequences are SQVTM and ANQGSEA. This CDR3 spans 11 amino acids. The CDR3 coding sequence is TGCAGCTCCCAATATTTGGGGAGCTACACCTTC. Translated: CSSQYLGSYTF.

This clonotype was seen at least ten times. This chain joins TRBV29-1 and TRBJ1-3; 7 bases fit TRBD1. With 6 bases clipped from V and 3 bases from J, the junction kept 5 bases outside the gene matches. Germline loops: CDR1 SQVTM, CDR2 ANQGSEA. The CDR3 runs to 13 residues. The CDR3 reads CSVATGNGNTIYF. The CDR3 DNA reads TGCAGCGTAGCGACAGGGAATGGAAACACCATATATTTT. Variable domain in full (rest from reference TRBV29-1 and TRBJ1-3): SAVISQKPSRDICQRGTSLTIQCQVDSQVTMMFWYRQQPGQSLTLIATANQGSEATYESGFVIDKFPISRPNLTFSTLTVSNMSPEDSSIYLCSVATGNGNTIYFGEGSWLTVV.

This clonotype appeared many times. The V gene is TRBV14, the J gene TRBJ1-2, with 9 bases lining up with TRBD1. The length of the CDR3 is 16 residues. Germline V gives CDR1 SGHDN, CDR2 FVKESK. V was clipped by 0 bases and J by 8 bases; unmatched bases: 10. In nucleotides, the CDR3 is TGTGCCAGCAGCCAAGAGTATGGGACAGGGCCTATGGGCTACACCTTC. Translation: CASSQEYGTGPMGYTF.

A few counts support this clonotype. V gene TRBV9 combines with J gene TRBJ1-5, with D possibly TRBD1 on 5 matching bases. Germline loops: CDR1 SGDLS, CDR2 YYNGEE. The CDR3 totals 16 residues. The ends were cut back, 0 bases at V and 2 bases at J, with 12 bases in the middle. The CDR3 reads CASSVGDFSGNQPQHF. CDR3 in DNA: TGTGCCAGCAGCGTAGGGGACTTTAGCGGCAATCAGCCCCAGCATTTT.

This clonotype was seen at least ten times. V and J are TRBV20-1 and TRBJ1-1; 8 nucleotides line up with TRBD1. CDR3 length: 16 amino acids. V trimming: 5 bases; J trimming: 0 bases; junction bases outside the gene matches: 11. Germline CDR1 reads DFQATT; CDR2 reads SNEGSKA (reference sequence). CDR3 in amino acids: CSAAGGPGQLNTEAFF. The DNA for the CDR3 is TGCAGTGCTGCAGGGGGCCCAGGGCAGCTGAACACTGAAGCTTTCTTT.

The chain couples TRBV5-1 to TRBJ1-6, with D uncertain. V dropped 0 bases and J dropped 8 bases, with 12 bases sitting between them. This CDR3 spans 15 amino acids. Per the germline V gene, CDR1 is SGHRS and CDR2 is YFSETQ. The CDR3 DNA sequence: TGCGCCAGCAGCTTGGCCGGCAAGACCGATTCACCCCTCCACTTT. Residues: CASSLAGKTDSPLHF. The full variable domain, completed using reference TRBV5-1 and TRBJ1-6, is KAGVTQTPRYLIKTRGQQVTLSCSPISGHRSVSWYQQTPGQGLQFLFEYFSETQRNKGNFPGRFSGRQFSNSRSEMNVSTLELGDSALYLCASSLAGKTDSPLHFGNGTRLTVT.

The V and J genes are TRBV4-2 and TRBJ2-3; D gene ambiguous. Trimming pared 1 base from V and 2 bases from J, leaving 4 bases between. In germline, CDR1 is LGHNA, CDR2 YNFKEQ. This CDR3 is 13 amino acids long. CDR3 nucleotides: TGTGCCAGCAGCCAAGGCCACACAGATACGCAGTATTTT. Its protein is CASSQGHTDTQYF.

This clonotype has at least ten counts. The chain recombines TRBV20-1 with TRBJ1-3; 7 bases agree with TRBD1. CDR1 is DFQATT and CDR2 is SNEGSKA in the germline V gene (reference sequence). V shed 6 bases and J 0 bases; nucleotides not matched to a gene: 8. The CDR3 sequence is 15 residues long. The CDR3 DNA follows: TGCAGTGCCTCGACAGGGACCCACTCTGGAAACACCATATATTTT. This encodes CSASTGTHSGNTIYF.

The CDR3 nucleotides are TGCGCCAGCAGCCCGGGACTAGCGGATAGCTCCTACAATGAGCAGTTCTTC. Protein sequence: CASSPGLADSSYNEQFF. This chain uses TRBV5-1 with TRBJ2-1, with 11 bases aligning to TRBD2. Germline V gene data show CDR1 as SGHRS and CDR2 as YFSETQ. After removal of 4 bases from V and 0 bases from J, the junction contained 6 bases not matched to a gene. The CDR3 has 17 amino acids.

Turning to this clonotype: This sequence may be a read error, since a much larger clone differs from it by one base. The gene calls are TRBV11-1 and TRBJ2-1; D is possibly TRBD2 (5 bases). Germline V lookup: CDR1 SGHAT, CDR2 FQDESV (reference sequence). The CDR3 spans 14 residues. V was pared by 0 bases and J by 6 bases, with 9 bases between. In DNA form, the CDR3 reads TGTGCCAGCAGCTTAGCGGGGAGAACCAATGAGCAGTTCTTC. As protein: CASSLAGRTNEQFF.

This clonotype appeared many times. V usage is TRBV7-6 and J usage is TRBJ2-3; TRBD2 agrees at 7 bases. The ends lost 1 base at V and 5 bases at J; junction bases unmatched: 0. Germline-derived CDR1 and CDR2 are SGHVS and FNYEAQ. This CDR3 spans 13 amino acids. The CDR3: CASSLVAGDTQYF. The DNA for the CDR3 is TGTGCCAGCAGCTTAGTAGCGGGAGATACGCAGTATTTT.

The chain couples TRBV29-1 to TRBJ2-7, with D possibly matching TRBD1 (6 bases). V shed 4 bases and J shed 4 bases, with 8 bases lying between them. The CDR3 length is 11 residues. Per germline, CDR1 SQVTM and CDR2 ANQGSEA. The CDR3 loop is CSVGRGYEQYF. CDR3 in DNA: TGCAGCGTTGGAAGGGGGTACGAGCAGTACTTC.

The chain recombines TRBV19 with TRBJ1-1; D is undetermined. V was pared by 5 bases and J by 6 bases, with 4 bases between. The CDR3 extends over 10 amino acids. Germline loops: CDR1 LNHDA, CDR2 SQIVND (reference sequence). CDR3 sequence: CASSASEAFF. The CDR3 DNA reads TGTGCCAGTAGTGCCTCTGAAGCTTTCTTT.

This clonotype turned up a few times. The chain joins TRBV10-3 to TRBJ1-1; D unresolved. This CDR3 comprises 15 residues. The germline gives CDR1 ENHRY, CDR2 SYGVKD. V lost 7 bases to trimming and J lost 4 bases, with 19 bases between them. CDR3 region: CAITPEGPRGTEAFF. In nucleotides, the CDR3 is TGTGCCATCACCCCGGAGGGTCCCAGAGGCACTGAAGCTTTCTTT.

At least ten counts were recorded for this clonotype. The V gene is TRBV10-3, the J gene TRBJ2-2; D is ambiguous. CDR1 and CDR2 from the germline V gene are ENHRY and SYGVKD. The CDR3 is 14 amino acids. Trimming shortened V by 9 bases and J by 2 bases, and 13 bases separated the two germline ends. The CDR3 DNA reads as TGTGCCATGTCGGGCCTTCGCAACACCGGGGAGCTGTTTTTT. This encodes CAMSGLRNTGELFF.

This rearrangement joins TRBV29-1 to TRBJ2-1, with 8 bases aligning to TRBD1. The CDR3 is 12 amino acids. Germline lookup yields CDR1 SQVTM and CDR2 ANQGSEA. The V segment lost 5 bases and the J segment 6 bases; nucleotides outside the gene matches: 3. CDR3 sequence reads: CSVRTGFNEQFF. CDR3 sequence (DNA): TGCAGCGTTCGGACAGGGTTCAATGAGCAGTTCTTC.

This sequence joins TRBV6-1 and TRBJ2-1; TRBD2 is a possible D gene (7 bases). Between the trimmed V and J ends, which lost 0 bases and 7 bases, there was a span of 16 bases. CDR3 size: 16 residues. Germline assignment: CDR1 MNHNS and CDR2 SASEGT. Here the CDR3 reads CASSEAVGGALNEQFF. As DNA, the CDR3 is TGTGCCAGCAGTGAAGCTGTGGGGGGGGCCTTAAATGAGCAGTTCTTC.

The chain joins TRBV5-5 to TRBJ1-2, with 7 bases lining up with TRBD1. With V trimmed by 4 bases and J by 4 bases, 13 bases remained unmatched. The CDR3 runs 16 residues. CDR1 and CDR2 from the germline V gene are SGHKS and YYEKEE (reference sequence). CDR3 DNA: TGTGCCAGCAGCCGCTCCACAGGGGCCTCTAGCTATGGCTACACCTTC. This gives the protein CASSRSTGASSYGYTF. Using reference TRBV5-5 and TRBJ1-2 for the parts outside the CDR3, the full variable domain is DAGVTQSPTHLIKTRGQQVTLRCSPISGHKSVSWYQQVLGQGPQFIFQYYEKEERGRGNFPDRFSARQFPNYSSELNVNALLLGDSALYLCASSRSTGASSYGYTFGSGTRLTVV.

Many counts were recorded for this clonotype. V usage is TRBV15 and J usage is TRBJ2-7; perhaps TRBD1 as D (7 bases). The CDR3 length is 14 residues. V was pared by 3 bases and J by 5 bases, with 14 bases between. CDR1 and CDR2 (germline): LNHNV, YYDKDF (reference sequence). The CDR3 DNA is TGTGCCACCAGCAGCAGCAGGGGGGACAACGAGCAGTACTTC. Its protein is CATSSSRGDNEQYF.

CDR3 loop: CATTRDPQETQYF. The CDR3 region has the DNA TGTGCCACAACCCGGGATCCCCAAGAGACCCAGTACTTC. The chain couples TRBV10-3 to TRBJ2-5; a possible D gene is TRBD2 (5 bases). CDR1 and CDR2 from the germline V gene are ENHRY and SYGVKD. The CDR3 contains 13 residues. V lost 10 bases and J lost 1, with 13 bases in between.